A single sample is the source of the 18 T cell receptor beta chains below, sequenced in a study of shared clonotypes between healthy human individuals. The repertoire was sequenced with immunoSEQ multiplex PCR; TCRdb's copy has only in-frame clones and lacks some. The sample records about 2 million clones, about 95% being singletons. Specimen: naive CD4+ T cells sorted from blood. Subset: CD45RA+ positively selected. These TCRs come from a man younger than 30 in good health.

The chain has TRBV18 and TRBJ1-6; no definite D call. V gave up 6 bases and J gave up 7 bases, with 10 bases separating them. CDR3 length: 13 amino acids. Germline values: CDR1 KGHSH, CDR2 LQKENI. The CDR3 reads CASSQFWNSPLHF. CDR3 nucleotides: TGTGCCAGCTCCCAGTTCTGGAATTCACCCCTCCACTTT.

This clone came up a few times. The rearrangement links TRBV5-8 to TRBJ1-6; TRBD1 aligns across 9 bases. The CDR3 contains 15 residues. CDR1 is SGHTS, CDR2 YDEGEE, per germline. V trimming: 3 bases; J trimming: 9 bases; junction bases outside the gene matches: 7. CDR3 in DNA: TGTGCCAGCAGCTATCCGGGACAGGGACCTTCACCCCTCCACTTT. It codes for CASSYPGQGPSPLHF.

The rearrangement links TRBV6-1 to TRBJ2-3; D is uncertain. CDR1 and CDR2 from the germline V gene are MNHNS and SASEGT. The germline V and J ends were trimmed by 7 bases and 2 bases, with 13 bases remaining between them. The CDR3 loop spans 14 amino acids. The CDR3 here is CASNPARATDTQYF. The CDR3, as DNA: TGTGCCAGCAATCCAGCCCGAGCCACAGATACGCAGTATTTT.

The J gene is TRBJ1-1, the V gene TRBV6-6; D gene unclear. The CDR3 is 13 residues long. V lost 5 bases and J 0 bases, leaving 7 bases between the germline ends. Looked up from germline, CDR1 is MNHNY and CDR2 is SVGAGI (reference sequence). The CDR3 region is CASSRDMNTEAFF. CDR3 coding DNA: TGTGCCAGCAGTCGAGATATGAACACTGAAGCTTTCTTT.

The V gene is TRBV5-1, the J gene TRBJ2-7; 13 bases fit TRBD2. The germline V gene encodes CDR1 SGHRS and CDR2 YFSETQ. Trimming took 3 bases from V and 0 from J; bases not matched to a gene: 3. This CDR3 is built from 16 residues. This CDR3 is CASSWGLAGSSYEQYF. The CDR3 DNA is TGCGCCAGCAGCTGGGGACTAGCGGGGAGCTCCTACGAGCAGTACTTC.

The chain combines TRBV30 with TRBJ1-5; D might be TRBD1 (6 bases). Trimming took off 3 bases at V and 3 bases at J, with 12 bases between the two ends. Germline V CDR1 and CDR2: GTSNPN, SVGIG (reference sequence). There are 14 residues in the CDR3. As DNA, the CDR3 is TGTGCCTGGAGCCCGGGGGCCTACAATCAGCCCCAGCATTTT. This translates into CAWSPGAYNQPQHF.

This sequence joins TRBV4-1 and TRBJ2-3; D might be TRBD1 or TRBD2, each matching 5 bases. The CDR3 loop spans 15 amino acids. CDR1 is MGHRA, CDR2 YSYEKL, per germline. Between the trimmed V and J ends, which lost 1 base and 5 bases, there was a span of 13 bases. As DNA, the CDR3 is TGCGCCAGCAGCCAAGGAGGGACGGCGGGAGATACGCAGTATTTT. This sequence encodes CASSQGGTAGDTQYF.

With respect to this clone: Other nucleotide sequences from this sample produce the same CDR3. The rearrangement uses TRBV5-1 and TRBJ2-2, with 7 bases lining up with TRBD1. The length of the CDR3 is 15 residues. Trimming took 6 bases from V and 0 from J; bases not matched to a gene: 5. CDR1 is SGHRS, CDR2 YFSETQ, per germline. CDR3: CASKPGTANTGELFF. CDR3 in DNA: TGCGCCAGCAAACCCGGGACAGCGAACACCGGGGAGCTGTTTTTT. Supplemented by reference TRBV5-1 and TRBJ2-2, the full variable domain reads KAGVTQTPRYLIKTRGQQVTLSCSPISGHRSVSWYQQTPGQGLQFLFEYFSETQRNKGNFPGRFSGRQFSNSRSEMNVSTLELGDSALYLCASKPGTANTGELFFGEGSRLTVL.

V is TRBV4-1 and J is TRBJ2-7; 7 nucleotides align to TRBD1. CDR1 and CDR2 from the germline V gene are MGHRA and YSYEKL. The CDR3 covers 14 residues. The junction had 4 bases not matched to a gene; V was cut back by 4 bases and J by 1 base. In nucleotides, the CDR3 is TGCGCCAGCAGCCTAACGACAGGGTCCTACGAGCAGTACTTC. Its protein product is CASSLTTGSYEQYF.

V and J are TRBV28 and TRBJ1-4; no clear D gene. CDR3 length: 15 amino acids. Trimming removed 4 bases from V and 8 bases from J, with 17 bases in between. Germline V gives CDR1 MDHEN, CDR2 SYDVKM. In DNA form, the CDR3 reads TGTGCCAGCAGTTATCCTGGTAACCCCGGGGAAAAACTGTTTTTT. This gives the protein CASSYPGNPGEKLFF.

The V call is TRBV2, the J call TRBJ1-2; 10 bases fit TRBD1. Germline CDR1 reads SNHLY; CDR2 reads FYNNEI. The CDR3 extends over 13 amino acids. After removal of 6 bases from V and 8 bases from J, the junction contained 6 bases not matched to a gene. The CDR3 nucleotides are TGTGCCAGCAGGGGACAGGGGTCTGGAGGCTACACCTTC. It yields the protein CASRGQGSGGYTF.

The rearrangement links TRBV11-3 to TRBJ2-2; TRBD2 matches 8 bases. Trimming at V came to 5 bases and at J to 4 bases, leaving 6 bases not matched to a gene. The CDR3 runs to 15 residues. CDR1 SGHNT and CDR2 YENEEA come from the germline V gene. The CDR3 DNA is TGTGCCAGCAGCCCGGGACTAGTGGGCACCGGGGAGCTGTTTTTT. It encodes CASSPGLVGTGELFF.

The chain combines TRBV2 with TRBJ2-2; TRBD2 aligns across 8 bases. The CDR3 is 13 residues long. Germline CDR1 reads SNHLY; CDR2 reads FYNNEI. CDR3 DNA sequence: TGTGCGAGCGGCGGGAGGAGGGCCGGGGAGCTGTTTTTT. Its protein product is CASGGRRAGELFF.

This chain links TRBV9 with TRBJ2-4, with D perhaps matching TRBD1 or TRBD2 (6 bases each). The V gene's germline CDR1 is SGDLS and CDR2 YYNGEE. CDR3 length equals 13 residues. V was clipped by 4 bases and J by 9 bases, with 14 bases between them. The CDR3 protein is CASSLRDISIQYF. Here the CDR3 DNA reads TGTGCCAGCAGCTTGCGGGACATAAGCATTCAGTACTTC. Variable domain in full (rest from reference TRBV9 and TRBJ2-4): DSGVTQTPKHLITATGQRVTLRCSPRSGDLSVYWYQQSLDQGLQFLIQYYNGEERAKGNILERFSAQQFPDLHSELNLSSLELGDSALYFCASSLRDISIQYFGAGTRLSVL.

This clone showed up just once. This sample also contains other DNA sequences that code for the same CDR3. This chain uses TRBV30 with TRBJ1-5; tentative D call: TRBD1 (6 bases). CDR1 is GTSNPN and CDR2 is SVGIG in the germline V gene (reference sequence). The ends were cut back, 0 bases at V and 6 bases at J, with 12 bases in the middle. The CDR3 is made up of 14 amino acids. CDR3 DNA: TGTGCCTGGAGTGTACAAGGGGGAGGTCAGCCCCAGCATTTT. Translation gives CAWSVQGGGQPQHF.

V usage is TRBV6-4 and J usage is TRBJ1-2; D is perhaps TRBD1 (5 bases). The CDR3 consists of 15 residues. Germline V CDR1 and CDR2: MRHNA, SNTAGT. V shed 5 bases and J shed 4 bases, with 17 bases lying between them. The CDR3 DNA reads as TGTGCCAGCAGTACGAATCCGGATGGGGCCTATGGCTACACCTTC. It encodes CASSTNPDGAYGYTF.

The rearrangement links TRBV10-3 to TRBJ2-7; 7 bases are shared with TRBD1. Germline assignment: CDR1 ENHRY and CDR2 SYGVKD. With 3 bases clipped from V and 5 bases from J, the junction kept 4 bases outside the gene matches. The CDR3 length is 13 residues. The CDR3 DNA reads as TGTGCCATCAGTGAAGACAGGGTCCACGAGCAGTACTTC. This gives the protein CAISEDRVHEQYF.

This chain uses TRBV21-1 with TRBJ2-1; TRBD2 was called by the table and not checked on the DNA. TRBV21-1 is shown as a pseudogene. This CDR3 region has 13 residues. CDR3 sequence reads: CASSERTYNEQFF. DNA for the CDR3: TGTGCCAGCAGCGAACGAACTTACAATGAGCAGTTCTTC.